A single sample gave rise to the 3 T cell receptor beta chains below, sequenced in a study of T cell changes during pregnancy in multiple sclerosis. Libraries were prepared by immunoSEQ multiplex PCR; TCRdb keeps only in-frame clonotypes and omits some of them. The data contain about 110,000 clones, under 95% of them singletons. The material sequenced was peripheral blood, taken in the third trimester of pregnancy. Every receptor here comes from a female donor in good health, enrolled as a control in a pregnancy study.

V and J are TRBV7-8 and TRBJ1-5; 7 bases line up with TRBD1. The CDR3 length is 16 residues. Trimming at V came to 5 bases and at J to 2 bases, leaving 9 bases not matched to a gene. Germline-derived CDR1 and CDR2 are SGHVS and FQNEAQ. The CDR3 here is CASSPNHGQGNQPQHF. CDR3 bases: TGTGCCAGCAGCCCGAACCACGGACAGGGCAATCAGCCCCAGCATTTT.

DNA for the CDR3: TGTGCCAGCAGCGTAGACGACAGCCCATCCAGGGAGCAGTACTTC. Translation: CASSVDDSPSREQYF. The chain uses TRBV9 and TRBJ2-7; D may be TRBD1 (5 bases). V was trimmed by 0 bases and J by 7 bases, leaving 17 bases between them. This CDR3 is 15 amino acids long. The germline CDR1 and CDR2 sequences are SGDLS and YYNGEE.

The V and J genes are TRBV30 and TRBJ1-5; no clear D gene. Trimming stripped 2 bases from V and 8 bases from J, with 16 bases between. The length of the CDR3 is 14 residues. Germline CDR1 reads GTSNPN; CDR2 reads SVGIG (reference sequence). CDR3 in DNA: TGTGCCTGGAGTCAAACCTTAAACTCCGAGCCCCAGCATTTT. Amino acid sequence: CAWSQTLNSEPQHF.